The T cell receptor (beta chain) under discussion was sequenced for a study of cytomegalovirus exposure and HLA in healthy donors. The overall study: HLA-typed donors were the source of about 85 million unique TCRs held in an early data release.

On this clone: Its ends do not fully match the called genes, so a read error is possible.

The CDR3 loop spans 14 amino acids. In germline, CDR1 is SGDLS, CDR2 YYNGEE. Primers for the PCR totalled 60 Vbeta and 13 Jbeta. Using immunoSEQ multiplex PCR, the repertoire was profiled, and TCRdb retains in-frame clones only, with some absent. The table includes tens of thousands of clones, 75% to 85% detected once. This clonotype was sampled from a woman in her thirties or forties in good health and CMV-seronegative. The rearrangement uses TRBV9 and TRBJ1-6; maybe TRBD1 (5 bases). The sample consisted of PBMCs. DNA for the CDR3: TGTGCCAGCAGCGTCCAGGGAAATAATTCACCCCTCAACTTT. Translating it yields CASSVQGNNSPLNF.